This entry concerns a single T cell receptor beta chain. Using immunoSEQ multiplex PCR, the repertoire was profiled, and TCRdb retains in-frame clones only, with some absent. This table holds more than 25,000 clones, less than 95% found once. The data stem from a study of blood T cell repertoires in COVID-19. J lost 5 bases, V lost 3 bases, and 3 bases had no gene match. Looked up from germline, CDR1 is SEHNR and CDR2 is FQNEAQ (reference sequence). The CDR3 is made up of 13 amino acids. This chain connects TRBV7-9 to TRBJ1-2; 7 bases are shared with TRBD1. The receptor's source is a man between 65 and 85 years old with active or convalescent COVID-19. Sequenced sample: peripheral blood. In DNA form, the CDR3 reads TGTGCCAGCAGCTTGGGGACAGCTTATGGCTACACCTTC. Amino acids: CASSLGTAYGYTF.